One and the same sample provided the 2 T cell receptor beta chains below, sequenced in a study of T cell repertoires in cytomegalovirus infection. Their recognized antigens are unknown. Using its own MiXCR run on the reads, TCRdb lists one record per CDR3 protein. The table records approximately 990,000 distinct CDR3 sequences, around 32% of them present only once. The sequenced sample was cultured CD8+ T cells from PBMCs, obtained from culture after CMV antigen stimulation. All receptors derive from a human donor in good health (CMV status not recorded). Some clones in this sample may be carry-over from other donors' samples.

This clonotype has more than one count but fewer than ten. The rearrangement joins TRBV27 to TRBJ2-7; D is unclear. The germline V gene encodes CDR1 MNHEY and CDR2 SMNVEV (reference sequence). CDR3 length: 14 amino acids. Trimming took 2 bases from V and 5 from J, leaving 13 bases between them. CDR3 nucleotide sequence: TGTGCCAGCAGTTTAGTCGAAGGAATAAACGAGCAGTACTTC. The encoded protein is CASSLVEGINEQYF.

This chain links TRBV19 with TRBJ1-2, with D possibly TRBD1 on 6 matching bases. This CDR3 is 13 amino acids long. The germline V and J ends were trimmed by 8 bases and 2 bases, with 12 bases remaining between them. The germline gives CDR1 LNHDA, CDR2 SQIVND (reference sequence). CDR3 region: CASAWDTNYGYTF. CDR3 DNA sequence: TGTGCCAGTGCTTGGGACACCAACTATGGCTACACCTTC. Variable domain in full (rest from reference TRBV19 and TRBJ1-2): DGGITQSPKYLFRKEGQNVTLSCEQNLNHDAMYWYRQDPGQGLRLIYYSQIVNDFQKGDIAEGYSVSREKKESFPLTVTSAQKNPTAFYLCASAWDTNYGYTFGSGTRLTVV.